Here is one T cell receptor (beta chain) with its context. Its antigen is currently unknown. An overlapping HIV-1 Gag peptide pool stimulated these cells at roughly 1 ug/peptide/mL. CD4+ T cells upregulating both CD40 ligand and CD69 were sorted as responding cells. This specimen comes from a study of persistence of HIV-infected CD4 T cells. Overall study: Suppressive ART had lasted a median of about 8 years.

CDR1 is LGHNA, CDR2 YNFKEQ, per germline. The length of the CDR3 is 18 residues. V was pared by 2 bases and J by 0 bases, with 5 bases of the junction left unmatched. This was the immunoSEQ version 4 assay in survey mode. This table comes from immunoSEQ multiplex PCR, and its TCRdb copy is limited to in-frame clones, with some not included. The table records tens of thousands of clones, roughly 70% of them present only once. This TCR was recovered from an adult man with HIV who was CMV-seropositive. Sequenced here: CD4+ T cells sorted from PBMCs after roughly 18-hour stimulation, sampled from a patient who received antiretroviral therapy. The rearrangement joins TRBV4-2 to TRBJ1-6; 9 bases fit TRBD1. CDR3 loop: CASSQSGQGNSYNSPLHF. The CDR3 coding sequence is TGTGCCAGCAGCCAATCGGGACAGGGTAACTCCTATAATTCACCCCTCCACTTT.